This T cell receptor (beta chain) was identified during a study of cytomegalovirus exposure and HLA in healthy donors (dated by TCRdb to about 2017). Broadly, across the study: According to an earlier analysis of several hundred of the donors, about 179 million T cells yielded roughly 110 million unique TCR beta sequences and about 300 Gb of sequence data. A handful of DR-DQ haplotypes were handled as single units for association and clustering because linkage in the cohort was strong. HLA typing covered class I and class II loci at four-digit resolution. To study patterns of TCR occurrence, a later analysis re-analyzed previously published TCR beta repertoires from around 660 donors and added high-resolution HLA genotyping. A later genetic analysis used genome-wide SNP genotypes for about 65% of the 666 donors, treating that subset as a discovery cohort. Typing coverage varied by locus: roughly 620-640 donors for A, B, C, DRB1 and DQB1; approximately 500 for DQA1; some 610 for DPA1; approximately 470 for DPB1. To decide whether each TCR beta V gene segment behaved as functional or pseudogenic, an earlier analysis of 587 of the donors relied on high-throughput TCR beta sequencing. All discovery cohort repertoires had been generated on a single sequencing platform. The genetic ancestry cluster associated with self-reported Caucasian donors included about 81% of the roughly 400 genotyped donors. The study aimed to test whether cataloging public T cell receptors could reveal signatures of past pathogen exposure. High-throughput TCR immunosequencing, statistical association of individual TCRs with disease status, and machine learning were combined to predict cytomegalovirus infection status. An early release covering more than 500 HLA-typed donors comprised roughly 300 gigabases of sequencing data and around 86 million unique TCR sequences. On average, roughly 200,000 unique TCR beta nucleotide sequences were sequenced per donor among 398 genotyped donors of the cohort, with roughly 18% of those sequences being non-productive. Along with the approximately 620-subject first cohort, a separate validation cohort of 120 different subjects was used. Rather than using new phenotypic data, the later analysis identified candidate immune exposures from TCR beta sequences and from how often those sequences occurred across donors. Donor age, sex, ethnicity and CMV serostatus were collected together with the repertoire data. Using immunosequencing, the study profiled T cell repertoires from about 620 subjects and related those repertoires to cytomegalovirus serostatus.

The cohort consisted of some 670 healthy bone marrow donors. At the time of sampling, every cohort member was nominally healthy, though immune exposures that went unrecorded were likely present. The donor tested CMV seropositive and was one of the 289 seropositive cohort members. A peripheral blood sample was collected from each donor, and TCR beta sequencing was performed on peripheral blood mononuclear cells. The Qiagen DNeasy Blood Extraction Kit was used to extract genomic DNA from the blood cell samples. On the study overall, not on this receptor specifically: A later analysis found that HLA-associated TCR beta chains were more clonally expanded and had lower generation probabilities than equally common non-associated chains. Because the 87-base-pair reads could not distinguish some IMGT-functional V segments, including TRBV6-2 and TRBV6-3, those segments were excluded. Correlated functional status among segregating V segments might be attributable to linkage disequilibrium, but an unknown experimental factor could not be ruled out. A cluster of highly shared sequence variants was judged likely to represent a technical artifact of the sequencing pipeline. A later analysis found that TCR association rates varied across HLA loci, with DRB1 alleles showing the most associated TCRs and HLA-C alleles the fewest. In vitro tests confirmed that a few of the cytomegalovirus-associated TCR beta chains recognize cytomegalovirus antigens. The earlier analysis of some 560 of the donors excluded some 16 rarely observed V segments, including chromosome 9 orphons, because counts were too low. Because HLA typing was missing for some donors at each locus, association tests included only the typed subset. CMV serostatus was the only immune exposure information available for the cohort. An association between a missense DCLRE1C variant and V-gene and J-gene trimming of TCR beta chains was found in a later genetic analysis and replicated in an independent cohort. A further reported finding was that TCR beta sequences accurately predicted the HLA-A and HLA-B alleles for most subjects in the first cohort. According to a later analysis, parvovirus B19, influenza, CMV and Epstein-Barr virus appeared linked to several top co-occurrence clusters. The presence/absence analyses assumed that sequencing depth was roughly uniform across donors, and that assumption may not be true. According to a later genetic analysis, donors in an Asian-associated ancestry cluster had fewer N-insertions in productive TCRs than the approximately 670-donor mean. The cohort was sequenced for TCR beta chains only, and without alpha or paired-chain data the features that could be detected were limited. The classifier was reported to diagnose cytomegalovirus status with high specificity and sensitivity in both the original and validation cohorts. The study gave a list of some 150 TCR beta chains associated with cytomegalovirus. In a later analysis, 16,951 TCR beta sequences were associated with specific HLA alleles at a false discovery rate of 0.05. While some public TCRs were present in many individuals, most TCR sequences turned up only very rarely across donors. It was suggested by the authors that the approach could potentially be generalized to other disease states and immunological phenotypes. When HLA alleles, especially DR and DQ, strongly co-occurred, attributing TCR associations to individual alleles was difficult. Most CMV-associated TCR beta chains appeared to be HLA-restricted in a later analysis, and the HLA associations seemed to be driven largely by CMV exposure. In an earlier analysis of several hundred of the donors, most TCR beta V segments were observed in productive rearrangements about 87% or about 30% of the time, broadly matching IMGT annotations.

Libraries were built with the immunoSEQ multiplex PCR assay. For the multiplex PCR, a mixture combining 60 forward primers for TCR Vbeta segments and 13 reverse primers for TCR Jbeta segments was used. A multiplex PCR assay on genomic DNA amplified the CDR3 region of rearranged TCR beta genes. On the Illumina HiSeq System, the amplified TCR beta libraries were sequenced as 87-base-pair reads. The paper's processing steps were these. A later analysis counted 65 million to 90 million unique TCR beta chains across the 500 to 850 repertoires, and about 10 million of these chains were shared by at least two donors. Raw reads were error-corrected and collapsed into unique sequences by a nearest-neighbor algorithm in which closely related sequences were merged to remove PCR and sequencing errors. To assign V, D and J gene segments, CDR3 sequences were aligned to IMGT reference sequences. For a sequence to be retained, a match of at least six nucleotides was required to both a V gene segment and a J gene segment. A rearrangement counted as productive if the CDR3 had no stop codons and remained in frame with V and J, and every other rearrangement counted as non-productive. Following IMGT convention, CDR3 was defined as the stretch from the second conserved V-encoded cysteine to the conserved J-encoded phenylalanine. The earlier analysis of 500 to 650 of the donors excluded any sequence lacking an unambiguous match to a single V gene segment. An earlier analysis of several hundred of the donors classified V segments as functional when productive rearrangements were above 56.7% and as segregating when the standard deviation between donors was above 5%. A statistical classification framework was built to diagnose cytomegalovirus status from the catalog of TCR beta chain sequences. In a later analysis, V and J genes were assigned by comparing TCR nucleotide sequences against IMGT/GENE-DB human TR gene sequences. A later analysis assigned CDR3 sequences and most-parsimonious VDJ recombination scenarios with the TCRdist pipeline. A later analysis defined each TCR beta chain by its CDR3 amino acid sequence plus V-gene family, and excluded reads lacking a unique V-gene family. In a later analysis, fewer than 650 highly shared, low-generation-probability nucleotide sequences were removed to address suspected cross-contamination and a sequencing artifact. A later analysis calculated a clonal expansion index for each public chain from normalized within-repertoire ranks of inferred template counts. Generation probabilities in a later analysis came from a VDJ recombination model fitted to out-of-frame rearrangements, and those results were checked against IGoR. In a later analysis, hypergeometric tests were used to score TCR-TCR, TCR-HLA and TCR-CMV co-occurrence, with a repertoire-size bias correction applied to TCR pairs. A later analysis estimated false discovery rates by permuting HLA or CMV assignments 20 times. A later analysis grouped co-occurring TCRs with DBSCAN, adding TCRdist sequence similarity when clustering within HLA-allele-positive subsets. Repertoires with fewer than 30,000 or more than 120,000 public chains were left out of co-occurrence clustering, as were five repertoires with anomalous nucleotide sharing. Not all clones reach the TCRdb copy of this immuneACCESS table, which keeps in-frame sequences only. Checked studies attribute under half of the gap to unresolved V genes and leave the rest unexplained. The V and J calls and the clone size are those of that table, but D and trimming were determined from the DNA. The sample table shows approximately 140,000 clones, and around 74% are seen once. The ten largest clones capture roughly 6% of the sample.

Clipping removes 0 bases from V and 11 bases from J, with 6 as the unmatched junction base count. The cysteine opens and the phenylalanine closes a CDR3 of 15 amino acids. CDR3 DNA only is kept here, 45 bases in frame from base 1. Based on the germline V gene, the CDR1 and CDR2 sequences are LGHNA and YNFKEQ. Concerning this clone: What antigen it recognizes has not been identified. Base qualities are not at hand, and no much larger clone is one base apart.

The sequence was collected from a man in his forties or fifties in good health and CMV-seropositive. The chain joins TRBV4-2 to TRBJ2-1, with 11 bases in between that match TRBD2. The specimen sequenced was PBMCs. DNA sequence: TGTGCCAGCAGCCAAGAGGGACTAGCGGCGTCTCAGCAGTTCTTC. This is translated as CASSQEGLAASQQFF.